The TCR beta chain under discussion was sequenced for a study of blood T cell repertoires in COVID-19 (dated by TCRdb to 2018 to 2021). With regard to the full study: Samples from collaborators originated in the United States, Italy and Spain and spanned both the acute and convalescent phases of COVID-19. Where available, HLA class I and class II types were obtained from metadata supplied by the sample provider rather than from assay-based typing. Deeply sampled blood TCRbeta repertoires from subjects exposed to, actively infected with, or recovered from COVID-19 were included in the dataset. The prospective study material was composed of cDNA or gDNA derived from T cells, B-cell-depleted T cells, or PBMCs. The sample metadata nearly always contained a de-identified subject ID, COVID-19 status, age in years and sex. The repertoires were released in a freely available public database intended as a resource for research on the immune response to SARS-CoV-2. Samples were obtained from the ongoing ImmuneRACE study (first 160 participants) and from roughly 1,300 subjects provided by 6 global collaborators.

In the prospective study, participants were roughly 18 to 95 years old, resided in approximately 25 geographic areas of the United States, and were enrolled through a virtual design. Cohort assignment in the prospective study relied on participant-reported clinical history from a screening survey and a study questionnaire. Recovered participants in ImmuneRACE Cohort 3 were defined as having two consecutive negative NP/OP PCR tests, clearance from a healthcare professional, or resolution of symptoms. In the prospective study, mobile phlebotomists collected whole blood, serum and a nasopharyngeal or oropharyngeal swab from each participant. Additional blood draws and questionnaires over an approximately 2-month period could optionally be provided by prospective study participants. Prospective study blood samples were shipped either frozen or at room temperature before DNA extraction. TCRbeta CDR3 regions were amplified from genomic DNA by means of the immunoSEQ Assay, a bias-controlled multiplex PCR. As for how the authors treated the data: The number of nucleated cells in each sample was estimated from the amplification of reference gene primers within the assay. To quantify the absolute abundance of each unique TCRbeta CDR3 rearrangement, sequence reads were collapsed and filtered. For each sample, productive Simpson clonality was calculated by taking the square root of Simpson's diversity index across productive rearrangements. This is the immuneACCESS table as TCRdb keeps it, with only in-frame sequences that have V and J called. A part of the clones is gone; compared with another copy, unresolved V genes explain less than half, and the rest is unexplained. V, J and clone size are taken as reported in that table, and D and trimming were inferred from the DNA itself. The sample yields about 360,000 clones; about 89% were counted once. 1% to 1.5% of the sample is in the top ten clones.

On the study overall, not on this receptor specifically: How much clinical and demographic metadata was included differed by source and by participant, and the metadata was provided uncurated.

Including the terminal cysteine and phenylalanine, the CDR3 comprises 13 residues. Only the CDR3 portion is preserved as DNA: 39 bases, with reading frame beginning at the first base. V is shortened by 1 base, J by 6 bases, and the region joining them spans 9 bases. About this clone: What antigen it recognizes has not been identified. Base-call qualities are not available, and no considerably larger clone is one nucleotide away.

This receptor was identified in a young man who had recovered from COVID-19. Sequenced: PBMCs or T cells enriched from blood (not recorded which). The rearranged chain carries TRBV12-3 or TRBV12-4 and TRBJ1-1, with TRBD1 tentatively as D gene (6 bases match). The DNA is as follows: TGTGCCAGCAGTTTAGTCACAGGGCCTGAAGCTTTCTTT. This sequence encodes CASSLVTGPEAFF.